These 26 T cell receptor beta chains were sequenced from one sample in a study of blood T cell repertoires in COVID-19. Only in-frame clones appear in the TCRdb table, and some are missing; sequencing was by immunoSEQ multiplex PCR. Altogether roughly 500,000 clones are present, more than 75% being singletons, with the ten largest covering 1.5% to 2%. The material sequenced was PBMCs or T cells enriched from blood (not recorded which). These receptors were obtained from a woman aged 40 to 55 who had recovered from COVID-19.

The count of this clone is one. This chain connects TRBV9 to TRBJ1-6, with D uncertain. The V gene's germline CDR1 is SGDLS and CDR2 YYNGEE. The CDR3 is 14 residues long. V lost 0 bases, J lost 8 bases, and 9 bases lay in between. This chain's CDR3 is CASSVGNSHSPLHF. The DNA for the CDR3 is TGTGCCAGCAGCGTAGGCAACTCCCATTCACCCCTCCACTTT.

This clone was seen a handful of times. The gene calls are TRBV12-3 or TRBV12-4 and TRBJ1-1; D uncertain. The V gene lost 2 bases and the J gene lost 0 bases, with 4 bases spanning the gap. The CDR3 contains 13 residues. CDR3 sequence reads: CASSLFMNTEAFF. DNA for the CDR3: TGTGCCAGCAGTTTATTTATGAACACTGAAGCTTTCTTT.

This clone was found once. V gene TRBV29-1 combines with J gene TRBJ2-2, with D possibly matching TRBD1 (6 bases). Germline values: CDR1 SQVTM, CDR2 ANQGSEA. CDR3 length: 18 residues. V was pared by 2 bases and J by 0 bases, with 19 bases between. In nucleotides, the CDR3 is TGCAGCGTTGAAAGGTTGGACAGCGCCCAAGCGAACACCGGGGAGCTGTTTTTT. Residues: CSVERLDSAQANTGELFF.

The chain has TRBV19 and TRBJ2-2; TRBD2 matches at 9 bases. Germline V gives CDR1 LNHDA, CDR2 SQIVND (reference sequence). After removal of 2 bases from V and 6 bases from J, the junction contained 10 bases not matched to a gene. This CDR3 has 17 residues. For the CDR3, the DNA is TGTGCCAGTAGTATAACTCGCGGGAGGGGAGGGTCCGGGGAGCTGTTTTTT. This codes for CASSITRGRGGSGELFF.

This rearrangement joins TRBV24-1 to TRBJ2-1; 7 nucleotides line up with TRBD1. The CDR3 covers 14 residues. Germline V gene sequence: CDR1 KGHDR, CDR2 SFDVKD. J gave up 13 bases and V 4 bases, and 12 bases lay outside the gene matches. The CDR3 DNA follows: TGTGCCACCAGTGAGCCCGGGACAGAGGGCATCCAGTTCTTC. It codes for CATSEPGTEGIQFF.

CDR3 nucleotide sequence: TGTGCCAGCAGCTCCCCTCCTTTAGGAACGGGAGGTTACACCGGGGAGCTGTTTTTT. Protein product: CASSSPPLGTGGYTGELFF. The V and J genes are TRBV7-2 and TRBJ2-2; TRBD2 agrees at 7 bases. V trimming: 4 bases; J trimming: 3 bases; junction bases outside the gene matches: 17. The CDR3 spans 19 residues. Germline CDR1 reads SGHTA; CDR2 reads FQGNSA.

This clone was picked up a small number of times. CDR3: CASSQTGFTEAFF. The CDR3 DNA reads as TGTGCCAGCAGTCAGACAGGTTTCACTGAAGCTTTCTTT. The chain links TRBV12-3 or TRBV12-4 to TRBJ1-1; possible D gene TRBD1, 6 bases. The CDR3 contains 13 residues. Deletions cut 5 bases from V and 4 bases from J, with 11 bases between.

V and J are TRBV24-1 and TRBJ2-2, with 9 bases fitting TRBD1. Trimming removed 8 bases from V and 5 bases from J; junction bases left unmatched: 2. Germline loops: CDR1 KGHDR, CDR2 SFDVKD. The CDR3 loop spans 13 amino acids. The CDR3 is CATNGQGTGELFF. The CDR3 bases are TGTGCCACCAACGGACAGGGGACCGGGGAGCTGTTTTTT.

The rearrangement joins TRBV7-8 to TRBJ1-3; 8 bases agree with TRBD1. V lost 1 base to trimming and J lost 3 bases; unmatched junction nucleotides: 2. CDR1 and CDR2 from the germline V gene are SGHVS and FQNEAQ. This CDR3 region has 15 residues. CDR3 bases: TGTGCCAGCAGCTTAGACAGGGGGTATGGAAACACCATATATTTT. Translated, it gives CASSLDRGYGNTIYF.

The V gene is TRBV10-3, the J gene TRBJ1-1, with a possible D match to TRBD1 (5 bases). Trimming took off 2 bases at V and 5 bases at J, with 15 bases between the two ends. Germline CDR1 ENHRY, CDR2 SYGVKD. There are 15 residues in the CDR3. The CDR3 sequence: CAISETQALRTEAFF. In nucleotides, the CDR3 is TGTGCCATCAGTGAGACACAGGCCTTACGGACTGAAGCTTTCTTT.

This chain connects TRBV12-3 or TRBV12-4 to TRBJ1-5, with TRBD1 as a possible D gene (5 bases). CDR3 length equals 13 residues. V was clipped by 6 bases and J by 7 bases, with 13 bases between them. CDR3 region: CASRQGFNQPQHF. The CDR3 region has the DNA TGTGCCAGCAGGCAGGGTTTCAACCAGCCCCAGCATTTT.

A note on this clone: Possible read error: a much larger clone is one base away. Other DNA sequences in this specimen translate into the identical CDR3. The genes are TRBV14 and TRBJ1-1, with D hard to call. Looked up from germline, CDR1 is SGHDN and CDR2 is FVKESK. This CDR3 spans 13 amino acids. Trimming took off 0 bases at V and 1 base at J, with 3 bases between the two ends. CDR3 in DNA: TGTGCCAGCAGCCAAGACAGGAACACTGAAGCTTTCTTT. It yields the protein CASSQDRNTEAFF.

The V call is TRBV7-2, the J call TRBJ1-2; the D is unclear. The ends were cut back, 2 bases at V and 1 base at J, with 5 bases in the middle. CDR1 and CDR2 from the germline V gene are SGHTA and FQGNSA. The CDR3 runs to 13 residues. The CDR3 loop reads CASSLTYNYGYTF. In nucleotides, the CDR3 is TGTGCCAGCAGCTTAACATATAACTATGGCTACACCTTC.

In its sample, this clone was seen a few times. CDR3 protein: CASSQTTSGTVLYNEQFF. CDR3 sequence (DNA): TGTGCCAGCAGCCAGACAACTAGCGGGACCGTACTTTACAATGAGCAGTTCTTC. The rearrangement uses TRBV4-2 and TRBJ2-1; TRBD2 matches 10 bases. The CDR3 is 18 amino acids. V lost 3 bases, J lost 4 bases, and 12 bases stayed unmatched. CDR1 and CDR2 from the germline V gene are LGHNA and YNFKEQ.

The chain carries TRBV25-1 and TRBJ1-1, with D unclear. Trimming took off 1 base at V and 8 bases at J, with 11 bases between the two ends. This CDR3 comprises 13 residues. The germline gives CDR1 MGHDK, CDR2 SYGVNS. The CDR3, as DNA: TGTGCCAGCAGTGAATTTATGGCGAGGGAAGCTTTCTTT. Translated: CASSEFMAREAFF.

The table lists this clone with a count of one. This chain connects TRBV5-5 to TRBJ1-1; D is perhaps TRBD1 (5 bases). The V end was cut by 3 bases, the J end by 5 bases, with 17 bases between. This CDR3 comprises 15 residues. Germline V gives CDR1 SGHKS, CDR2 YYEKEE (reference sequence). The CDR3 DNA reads TGTGCCAGCAGCTCCATGGACATCGGGCGGACTGAAGCTTTCTTT. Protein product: CASSSMDIGRTEAFF.

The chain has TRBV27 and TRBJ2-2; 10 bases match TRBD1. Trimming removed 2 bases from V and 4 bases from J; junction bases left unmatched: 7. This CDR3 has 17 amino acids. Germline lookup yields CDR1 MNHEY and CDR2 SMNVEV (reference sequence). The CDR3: CASSLRPGTGVTGELFF. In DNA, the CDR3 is TGTGCCAGCAGTTTAAGACCGGGGACAGGGGTCACCGGGGAGCTGTTTTTT.

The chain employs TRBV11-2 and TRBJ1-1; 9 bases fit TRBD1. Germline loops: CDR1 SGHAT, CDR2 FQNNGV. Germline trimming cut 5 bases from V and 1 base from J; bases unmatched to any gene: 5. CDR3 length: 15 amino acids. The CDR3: CASSRQGVTNTEAFF. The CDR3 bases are TGTGCCAGCAGCAGACAGGGGGTAACGAACACTGAAGCTTTCTTT.

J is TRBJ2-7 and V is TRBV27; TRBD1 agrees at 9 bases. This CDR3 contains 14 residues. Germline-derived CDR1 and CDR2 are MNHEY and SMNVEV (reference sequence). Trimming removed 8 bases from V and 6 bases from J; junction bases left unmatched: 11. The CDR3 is CASATTGGLGEQYF. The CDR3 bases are TGTGCCAGCGCCACTACAGGGGGCTTGGGCGAGCAGTACTTC.

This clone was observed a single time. The CDR3 here is CASSVAGGGTYEQYF. The CDR3 nucleotides read TGCGCCAGCAGCGTAGCGGGAGGAGGAACCTACGAGCAGTACTTC. The chain carries TRBV5-1 and TRBJ2-7, with 10 bases lining up with TRBD2. V trimming: 4 bases; J trimming: 2 bases; junction bases outside the gene matches: 6. In germline, CDR1 is SGHRS, CDR2 YFSETQ. This CDR3 region has 15 residues. The entire variable domain, with the rest obtained from reference TRBV5-1 and TRBJ2-7, is as follows: KAGVTQTPRYLIKTRGQQVTLSCSPISGHRSVSWYQQTPGQGLQFLFEYFSETQRNKGNFPGRFSGRQFSNSRSEMNVSTLELGDSALYLCASSVAGGGTYEQYFGPGTRLTVT.

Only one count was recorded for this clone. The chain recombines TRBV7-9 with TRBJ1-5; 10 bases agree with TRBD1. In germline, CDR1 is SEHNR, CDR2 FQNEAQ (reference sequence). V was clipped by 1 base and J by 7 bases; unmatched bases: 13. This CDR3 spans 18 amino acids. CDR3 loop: CASSLGDRGLRTRQPQHF. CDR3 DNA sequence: TGTGCCAGCAGCTTAGGAGACAGGGGGCTTCGGACTAGACAGCCCCAGCATTTT.

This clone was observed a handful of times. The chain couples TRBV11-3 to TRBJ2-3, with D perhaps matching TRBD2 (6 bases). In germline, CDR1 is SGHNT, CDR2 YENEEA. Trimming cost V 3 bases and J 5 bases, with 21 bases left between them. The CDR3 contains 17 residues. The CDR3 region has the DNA TGTGCCAGCAGCTTGGCAAAAACCTCGGGACTGAGAGATACGCAGTATTTT. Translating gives CASSLAKTSGLRDTQYF.

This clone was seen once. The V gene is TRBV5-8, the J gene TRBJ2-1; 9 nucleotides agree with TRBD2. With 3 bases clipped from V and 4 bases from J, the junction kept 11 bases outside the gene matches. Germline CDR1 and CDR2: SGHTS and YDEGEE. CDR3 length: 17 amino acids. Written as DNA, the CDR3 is TGTGCCAGCAGCTATTCTAGCGGGACCCTCGGTTACAATGAGCAGTTCTTC. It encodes CASSYSSGTLGYNEQFF. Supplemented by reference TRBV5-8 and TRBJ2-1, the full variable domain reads EAGVTQSPTHLIKTRGQQATLRCSPISGHTSVYWYQQALGLGLQFLLWYDEGEERNRGNFPPRFSGRQFPNYSSELNVNALELEDSALYLCASSYSSGTLGYNEQFFGPGTRLTVL.

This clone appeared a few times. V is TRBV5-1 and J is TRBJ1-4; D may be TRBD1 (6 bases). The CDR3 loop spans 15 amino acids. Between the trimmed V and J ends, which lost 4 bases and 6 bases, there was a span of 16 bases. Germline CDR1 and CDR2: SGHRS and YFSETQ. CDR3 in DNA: TGCGCCAGCAGCCCGGGGGGACATGAAGATGAAAAACTGTTTTTT. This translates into CASSPGGHEDEKLFF.

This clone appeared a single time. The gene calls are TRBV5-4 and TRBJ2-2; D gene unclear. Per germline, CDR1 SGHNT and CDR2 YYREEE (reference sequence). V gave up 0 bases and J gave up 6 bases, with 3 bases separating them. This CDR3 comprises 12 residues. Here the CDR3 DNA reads TGTGCCAGCAGCTTGGGGCCCGGGGAGCTGTTTTTT. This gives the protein CASSLGPGELFF. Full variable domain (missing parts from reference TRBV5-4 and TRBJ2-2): ETGVTQSPTHLIKTRGQQVTLRCSSQSGHNTVSWYQQALGQGPQFIFQYYREEENGRGNFPPRFSGLQFPNYSSELNVNALELDDSALYLCASSLGPGELFFGEGSRLTVL.

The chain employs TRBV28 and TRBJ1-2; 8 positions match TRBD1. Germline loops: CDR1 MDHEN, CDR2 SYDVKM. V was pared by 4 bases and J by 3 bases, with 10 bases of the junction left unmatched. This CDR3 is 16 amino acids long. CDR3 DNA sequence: TGTGCCAGCAGTTCGACGACAGGGGTGGATGACTATGGCTACACCTTC. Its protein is CASSSTTGVDDYGYTF.